The 32 T cell receptor beta chains given below trace back to one sample, sequenced in a study of blood T cells in healthy people across ages. The authors ran a second PCR of about 7 to 11 cycles using a sample-barcoded 5' primer and a J-beta primer mix. TCRdb reprocessed the 5' RACE reads with MiXCR, giving one entry per CDR3 protein. This table has around 500,000 distinct CDR3 sequences, about 45% appearing once. Sequenced material: blood. These receptors all come from a man older than 75 in good health.

This clonotype was found a few times. The V gene is TRBV25-1, the J gene TRBJ2-5; D remains unclear. CDR3 length equals 15 residues. V was pared by 1 base and J by 1 base, with 10 bases between. Germline CDR1 and CDR2: MGHDK and SYGVNS. CDR3 nucleotide sequence: TGTGCCAGCAGTGAATTATCGGGCACCCAAGAGACCCAGTACTTC. Its protein is CASSELSGTQETQYF.

V and J are TRBV3-1 and TRBJ2-7; D unresolved. CDR3 length equals 13 residues. The V end was cut by 4 bases, the J end by 4 bases, with 11 bases between. Germline V gene sequence: CDR1 LGHDT, CDR2 YNNKEL (reference sequence). The CDR3 bases are TGTGCCAGCAGCCTCCTGGGGAATTACGAGCAGTACTTC. Translating gives CASSLLGNYEQYF.

The chain joins TRBV7-9 to TRBJ1-5, with D tentatively TRBD1 (6 bases). V lost 5 bases, J lost 3 bases, and 20 bases lay in between. There are 17 residues in the CDR3. In germline, CDR1 is SEHNR, CDR2 FQNEAQ (reference sequence). As DNA, the CDR3 is TGTGCCAGCAGCCTGTGGACAGCCAACCACAACAATCAGCCCCAGCATTTT. Translated: CASSLWTANHNNQPQHF. Filled out from reference TRBV7-9 and TRBJ1-5, the complete variable domain reads DTGVSQNPRHKITKRGQNVTFRCDPISEHNRLYWYRQTLGQGPEFLTYFQNEAQLEKSRLLSDRFSAERPKGSFSTLEIQRTEQGDSAMYLCASSLWTANHNNQPQHFGDGTRLSIL.

The rearrangement joins TRBV7-2 to TRBJ2-1; TRBD2 matches 9 bases. The CDR3 is 14 amino acids. CDR1 is SGHTA, CDR2 FQGNSA, per germline. V dropped 8 bases and J dropped 2; count of bases not matched to a gene: 4. The CDR3 loop is CASGSSGAYNEQFF. The CDR3 nucleotides read TGTGCCAGCGGCTCTAGCGGGGCCTACAATGAGCAGTTCTTC. The full variable domain, in which reference TRBV7-2 and TRBJ2-1 provide the parts outside the CDR3, is GAGVSQSPSNKVTEKGKDVELRCDPISGHTALYWYRQSLGQGLEFLIYFQGNSAPDKSGLPSDRFSAERTGGSVSTLTIQRTQQEDSAVYLCASGSSGAYNEQFFGPGTRLTVL.

The V and J genes are TRBV20-1 and TRBJ2-4; D gene ambiguous. The J call could be wrong; TRBJ2-7 is a better fit for the DNA end. The CDR3 has 13 amino acids. Per the germline V gene, CDR1 is DFQATT and CDR2 is SNEGSKA (reference sequence). The CDR3 DNA is TGCAGTGCTAGGAACTCTGTAGGTGACGAGCAGTACTTC. It codes for CSARNSVGDEQYF.

This clonotype was counted only a few times. The V call is TRBV20-1, the J call TRBJ2-1; maybe TRBD1 (5 bases). V lost 4 bases and J 6 bases, leaving 13 bases between the germline ends. The CDR3 consists of 13 residues. CDR1 and CDR2 from the germline V gene are DFQATT and SNEGSKA (reference sequence). This CDR3 is CSATLDRGNEQFF. Here the CDR3 DNA reads TGCAGTGCTACACTCGATAGGGGCAATGAGCAGTTCTTC.

This clonotype was detected ten times or more. The genes are TRBV9 and TRBJ2-7, with 9 nucleotides matching TRBD1. The CDR3 sequence is 12 residues long. Germline V gives CDR1 SGDLS, CDR2 YYNGEE. The trim removed 3 bases at V and 6 bases at J, leaving 1 base unmatched. The CDR3 reads CASSGTGAEQYF. In DNA, the CDR3 is TGTGCCAGCAGCGGGACAGGGGCCGAGCAGTACTTC.

This clonotype has a handful of counts. This rearrangement joins TRBV7-9 to TRBJ2-1; D unclear. CDR1 is SEHNR and CDR2 is FQNEAQ in the germline V gene (reference sequence). The CDR3 is 12 amino acids. V lost 3 bases to trimming and J lost 7 bases, with 7 bases between them. The CDR3 nucleotides are TGTGCCAGCAGCTTTCCCTCGAATGAGCAGTTCTTC. Translating gives CASSFPSNEQFF.

V is TRBV7-6 and J is TRBJ2-2; no clear D. The CDR3 contains 15 residues. Germline-derived CDR1 and CDR2 are SGHVS and FNYEAQ. The V end was cut by 0 bases, the J end by 6 bases, with 11 bases between. Here the CDR3 DNA reads TGTGCCAGCAGCTTAGCGAAGTTAAACGCCGGGGAGCTGTTTTTT. This translates into CASSLAKLNAGELFF.

This chain uses TRBV30 with TRBJ2-1; 11 positions match TRBD2. V lost 3 bases and J lost 1; bases outside the gene matches: 5. Germline V gene data show CDR1 as GTSNPN and CDR2 as SVGIG (reference sequence). The CDR3 is made up of 16 amino acids. The CDR3 loop reads CAWSNLAGGSYNEQFF. Here the CDR3 DNA reads TGTGCCTGGAGCAACCTAGCGGGAGGTTCCTACAATGAGCAGTTCTTC.

V is TRBV5-6 and J is TRBJ1-2; 8 nucleotides line up with TRBD1. Germline V gene sequence: CDR1 SGHDT, CDR2 YYEEEE. The CDR3 is 13 amino acids. The J segment lost 8 bases and the V segment lost 4 bases, leaving 7 bases of the junction unmatched. The CDR3 spells CASSPYRGDGYTF. The CDR3 DNA is TGTGCCAGCAGCCCCTACAGGGGGGACGGCTACACCTTC.

The CDR3 DNA is TGTGCCAGCAGTCCCTCTCGTCGGGGACGCTACAATGAGCAGTTCTTC. It is translated as CASSPSRRGRYNEQFF. This chain connects TRBV28 to TRBJ2-1; D could derive from TRBD1 or TRBD2 (5 bases each). Germline V gene sequence: CDR1 MDHEN, CDR2 SYDVKM. The CDR3 is 16 residues long. Trimming cost V 5 bases and J 3 bases, with 17 bases left between them.

This clonotype occurred a few times. The chain is built from TRBV6-6 and TRBJ1-4, with 8 bases that match TRBD1. The CDR3 is 16 residues long. Germline V gives CDR1 MNHNY, CDR2 SVGAGI (reference sequence). V lost 5 bases and J lost 4; bases outside the gene matches: 9. The CDR3 here is CASSTSPGGRNEKLFF. The CDR3 bases are TGTGCCAGCAGTACATCTCCAGGGGGCCGTAATGAAAAACTGTTTTTT.

The J gene is TRBJ2-1, the V gene TRBV11-1; 8 nucleotides align to TRBD2. The germline CDR1 and CDR2 sequences are SGHAT and FQDESV (reference sequence). J lost 6 bases, V lost 5 bases, and 9 bases had no gene match. The length of the CDR3 is 15 residues. Here the CDR3 DNA reads TGTGCCAGCAGCCAACTACCCGGGGGGGCCAATGAGCAGTTCTTC. Protein product: CASSQLPGGANEQFF.

This clonotype has at least ten counts. The chain recombines TRBV6-6 with TRBJ1-2, with unresolved D. The CDR3 consists of 14 residues. Trimming pared 0 bases from V and 1 base from J, leaving 6 bases between. Germline V gene sequence: CDR1 MNHNY, CDR2 SVGAGI (reference sequence). This CDR3 is CASSYSDVNYGYTF. The CDR3 region has the DNA TGTGCCAGCAGTTACTCGGATGTTAACTATGGCTACACCTTC.

The V gene is TRBV3-1, the J gene TRBJ2-1; unclear D gene. Germline V gene lookup returns CDR1 LGHDT and CDR2 YNNKEL (reference sequence). This CDR3 is built from 13 residues. V gave up 6 bases and J gave up 8 bases, with 14 bases separating them. CDR3 sequence reads: CASSKKGGDEQFF. The DNA for the CDR3 is TGTGCCAGCAGTAAAAAAGGTGGGGATGAGCAGTTCTTC.

CDR3 sequence: CASSVGGRIHEQYF. The CDR3, as DNA: TGTGCCAGCAGCGTAGGTGGGAGGATACACGAGCAGTACTTC. The chain couples TRBV7-2 to TRBJ2-7, with a weak D call TRBD2 (6 bases). Trimming took 5 bases from V and 5 from J, leaving 16 bases between them. This CDR3 contains 14 residues. Germline lookup yields CDR1 SGHTA and CDR2 FQGNSA. Full variable domain (outside the CDR3, taken from reference TRBV7-2 and TRBJ2-7): GAGVSQSPSNKVTEKGKDVELRCDPISGHTALYWYRQSLGQGLEFLIYFQGNSAPDKSGLPSDRFSAERTGGSVSTLTIQRTQQEDSAVYLCASSVGGRIHEQYFGPGTRLTVT.

In this sample, this clonotype turned up a few times. The chain recombines TRBV20-1 with TRBJ2-5; possible D gene TRBD2, 6 bases. V lost 6 bases, J lost 7 bases, and 21 bases lay in between. The germline V gene encodes CDR1 DFQATT and CDR2 SNEGSKA (reference sequence). The CDR3 is 14 amino acids. CDR3: CSARPAGSSGTQYF. DNA for the CDR3: TGCAGTGCCCGTCCCGCGGGGTCCTCCGGGACCCAGTACTTC.

This clonotype was seen ten or more times. The rearrangement links TRBV7-2 to TRBJ2-3; the D call may be TRBD1 or TRBD2 (5 bases each). V was trimmed by 7 bases and J by 1 base, leaving 12 bases between them. There are 14 residues in the CDR3. Per the germline V gene, CDR1 is SGHTA and CDR2 is FQGNSA. The CDR3 here is CASILGGRTDTQYF. CDR3 DNA: TGTGCCAGCATCCTTGGGGGACGCACAGATACGCAGTATTTT.

V usage is TRBV20-1 and J usage is TRBJ2-1; TRBD2 aligns across 9 bases. The ends lost 5 bases at V and 7 bases at J; junction bases unmatched: 6. CDR1 and CDR2 (germline): DFQATT, SNEGSKA (reference sequence). The CDR3 is 13 residues long. CDR3 nucleotides: TGCAGTGCTGTTAGCGGGAGTGGTAATGAGCAGTTCTTC. Protein sequence: CSAVSGSGNEQFF.

The chain combines TRBV7-2 with TRBJ2-4; no definite D call. The DNA end is more similar to TRBJ2-7, so the J call may be wrong. The CDR3 extends over 15 amino acids. Germline values: CDR1 SGHTA, CDR2 FQGNSA. The CDR3 sequence is CASSPSRGSNYEQYF. As DNA, the CDR3 is TGTGCCAGCAGCCCCAGTCGTGGCAGCAACTACGAGCAGTACTTC.

The chain is built from TRBV29-1 and TRBJ2-7, with 8 bases aligning to TRBD1. Trimming removed 6 bases from V and 5 bases from J; junction bases left unmatched: 9. The length of the CDR3 is 13 residues. CDR1 and CDR2 from the germline V gene are SQVTM and ANQGSEA. As DNA, the CDR3 is TGCAGCGTCCGACAGGGGCGGGTTAACGAGCAGTACTTC. This translates into CSVRQGRVNEQYF.

This clonotype has a handful of counts. The V gene is TRBV10-3, the J gene TRBJ2-7; 8 nucleotides match TRBD1. The V segment lost 3 bases and the J segment 3 bases; nucleotides outside the gene matches: 7. The CDR3 length is 15 residues. In germline, CDR1 is ENHRY, CDR2 SYGVKD. As DNA, the CDR3 is TGTGCCATCAGTGAAGGACAGGGAGTTGACTACGAGCAGTACTTC. This codes for CAISEGQGVDYEQYF.

The chain links TRBV3-1 to TRBJ1-6; D ambiguous. Per germline, CDR1 LGHDT and CDR2 YNNKEL (reference sequence). V was cut by 2 bases and J by 11 bases, with 7 bases left in between. The CDR3 runs 12 residues. CDR3 sequence: CASSQLGAPLHF. Written as DNA, the CDR3 is TGTGCCAGCAGCCAACTAGGCGCACCCCTCCACTTT.

Ten or more counts support this clonotype. This rearrangement joins TRBV6-6 to TRBJ2-5; no clear D. The CDR3 runs to 12 residues. Looked up from germline, CDR1 is MNHNY and CDR2 is SVGAGI (reference sequence). V was pared by 8 bases and J by 5 bases, with 12 bases between. The CDR3 DNA sequence: TGTGCCAGCGGGCCCATTGGGGAGACCCAGTACTTC. Translation gives CASGPIGETQYF.

This rearrangement joins TRBV7-9 to TRBJ1-2; 8 bases are a match to TRBD1. Germline V gene data show CDR1 as SEHNR and CDR2 as FQNEAQ (reference sequence). V lost 1 base, J lost 6 bases, and 7 bases stayed unmatched. This CDR3 is 15 amino acids long. Written as DNA, the CDR3 is TGTGCCAGCAGCTTAGACGTGGCAGGGGGCGATGGCTACACCTTC. Protein product: CASSLDVAGGDGYTF.

This clonotype was recorded a few times. This clone may be a read error of a much larger clone one base away. The genes are TRBV6-6 and TRBJ1-5; TRBD1 aligns across 11 bases. This CDR3 has 15 amino acids. Germline lookup yields CDR1 MNHNY and CDR2 SVGAGI (reference sequence). The CDR3 spells CAGSHGTGGNQPQHF. The DNA for the CDR3 is TGTGCCGGCAGTCACGGGACAGGGGGTAATCAGCCCCAGCATTTT.

The chain joins TRBV20-1 to TRBJ2-5; D remains unclear. The CDR3 is 13 residues long. Trimming removed 3 bases at V and 5 bases at J, with 13 bases between. The germline V gene encodes CDR1 DFQATT and CDR2 SNEGSKA (reference sequence). The CDR3 coding sequence is TGCAGTGCTAGTTGGCCGGAATGGGAGACCCAGTACTTC. This translates into CSASWPEWETQYF.

The chain has TRBV28 and TRBJ2-4; unclear D gene. Trimming cost V 3 bases and J 7 bases, with 7 bases left between them. CDR3 length: 12 residues. CDR1 MDHEN and CDR2 SYDVKM come from the germline V gene. The CDR3 DNA reads as TGTGCCAGCAGTTTCAGAAGGAACATTCAGTACTTC. Protein product: CASSFRRNIQYF. The full variable domain, in which reference TRBV28 and TRBJ2-4 provide the parts outside the CDR3, is DVKVTQSSRYLVKRTGEKVFLECVQDMDHENMFWYRQDPGLGLRLIYFSYDVKMKEKGDIPEGYSVSREKKERFSLILESASTNQTSMYLCASSFRRNIQYFGAGTRLSVL.

This clonotype was picked up a small number of times. The J gene is TRBJ2-5, the V gene TRBV15; 10 bases align to TRBD2. J gave up 4 bases and V 2 bases, and 4 bases lay outside the gene matches. CDR3 size: 15 residues. Germline V gives CDR1 LNHNV, CDR2 YYDKDF (reference sequence). CDR3 residues: CATSRLAGAGETQYF. The DNA for the CDR3 is TGTGCCACCAGCAGACTAGCGGGAGCTGGAGAGACCCAGTACTTC.

This clonotype was recorded a few times. The junction shows a germline mismatch at one end, possibly a read error. CDR3 sequence reads: CASSRDLYKSSEQYF. CDR3 DNA sequence: TGTGCCAGCAGCCGTGATCTCTACAAATCCTCCGAGCAGTACTTC. The chain recombines TRBV7-9 with TRBJ2-7; no reliable D call. CDR1 is SEHNR and CDR2 is FQNEAQ in the germline V gene (reference sequence). This CDR3 region has 15 residues. The full variable domain, rest sourced from reference TRBV7-9 and TRBJ2-7, is DTGVSQNPRHKITKRGQNVTFRCDPISEHNRLYWYRQTLGQGPEFLTYFQNEAQLEKSRLLSDRFSAERPKGSFSTLEIQRTEQGDSAMYLCASSRDLYKSSEQYFGPGTRLTVT.

As for this clonotype: An end of the junction differs from the germline gene, which may be a read error. The J gene is TRBJ2-1, the V gene TRBV6-5; D ambiguous. The CDR3 runs to 13 residues. Germline V gives CDR1 MNHEY, CDR2 SVGAGI. The CDR3 is CASGYGRRNEQFF. CDR3 sequence (DNA): TGTGCCAGCGGTTATGGCAGACGCAATGAGCAGTTCTTC.